One sample yielded the 9 T cell receptor beta chains listed below, sequenced in a study of human T cells and chemical hapten exposure. Noted time point: patch test 1, 2 weeks after DPC sensitization. The treatment: therapeutic diphenylcyclopropenone sensitization with weekly scalp DPC. TCRdb recomputed calls from the RACE reads with MiXCR, one row per CDR3 protein. The table includes approximately 80,000 distinct CDR3 sequences, over 6% detected once. The material sequenced was whole blood, taken in connection with sensitization to the hapten diphenylcyclopropenone (DPC). All receptors come from a woman aged 25 to 39 with alopecia areata. Some clones in this sample may be carry-over from other donors' samples.

In its sample, this clonotype was seen a few times. This rearrangement joins TRBV18 to TRBJ1-5; D gene unclear. CDR3 length: 17 residues. Trimming pared 1 base from V and 4 bases from J, leaving 17 bases between. The V gene's germline CDR1 is KGHSH and CDR2 LQKENI. CDR3 region: CASSPRPIEVGNQPQHF. DNA of the CDR3: TGTGCCAGCTCACCACGCCCCATTGAAGTTGGTAATCAGCCCCAGCATTTT.

The chain employs TRBV14 and TRBJ1-1; D remains ambiguous. The V and J ends lost 7 bases and 6 bases respectively, with 18 bases between them. Germline V CDR1 and CDR2: SGHDN, FVKESK. This CDR3 has 14 residues. CDR3 region: CASTTHLGDPEAFF. The CDR3 nucleotides read TGTGCCAGCACTACACATCTTGGGGATCCTGAAGCTTTCTTT.

The chain uses TRBV3-1 and TRBJ2-4; no clear D. The CDR3 is 15 residues long. The germline CDR1 and CDR2 sequences are LGHDT and YNNKEL (reference sequence). V was pared by 6 bases and J by 6 bases, with 18 bases between. CDR3 coding DNA: TGTGCCAGCAGTCTATTTTTCGACGGAAGAAACATTCAGTACTTC. Translating gives CASSLFFDGRNIQYF. Drawing the rest from reference TRBV3-1 and TRBJ2-4, the complete variable domain is DTAVSQTPKYLVTQMGNDKSIKCEQNLGHDTMYWYKQDSKKFLKIMFSYNNKELIINETVPNRFSPKSPDKAHLNLHINSLELGDSAVYFCASSLFFDGRNIQYFGAGTRLSVL.

As to this clonotype: Since a much larger clone is just one base distant, this may be a read error. The chain joins TRBV5-4 to TRBJ1-4; D gene ambiguous. Germline CDR1 SGHNT, CDR2 YYREEE (reference sequence). The CDR3 runs to 12 residues. DNA for the CDR3: TGTGCCAGCAGCTTACGTAATAAAAAACTGTTTTTT. Its protein product is CASSLRNKKLFF.

The chain links TRBV5-8 to TRBJ1-4; 8 positions match TRBD1. This CDR3 spans 13 amino acids. Germline assignment: CDR1 SGHTS and CDR2 YDEGEE. V shed 3 bases, J shed 5 bases, and the junction held 0 bases outside the gene matches. The DNA for the CDR3 is TGTGCCAGCAGCTGGACAGGGAATGAAAAACTGTTTTTT. Protein sequence: CASSWTGNEKLFF.

This clonotype has a handful of counts. The chain is built from TRBV30 and TRBJ1-1; no definite D call. This CDR3 spans 12 amino acids. The germline CDR1 and CDR2 sequences are GTSNPN and SVGIG (reference sequence). V gave up 5 bases and J gave up 0 bases, with 7 bases separating them. CDR3 sequence: CAWGLLNTEAFF. The CDR3 DNA is TGTGCCTGGGGACTCTTGAACACTGAAGCTTTCTTT.

This clonotype was detected ten times or more. V gene TRBV6-5 combines with J gene TRBJ2-3, with 7 bases aligning to TRBD2. Germline V lookup: CDR1 MNHEY, CDR2 SVGAGI. The CDR3 runs 14 residues. Germline trimming cut 4 bases from V and 3 bases from J; bases unmatched to any gene: 4. CDR3 nucleotide sequence: TGTGCCAGCAGTTCAGCGGGGATGACAGATACGCAGTATTTT. This translates into CASSSAGMTDTQYF.

Concerning this clonotype: With a much larger clone just one base away, this may be a read error. J is TRBJ1-1 and V is TRBV29-1, with TRBD1 as a possible D gene (6 bases). The length of the CDR3 is 17 residues. Germline V lookup: CDR1 SQVTM, CDR2 ANQGSEA. CDR3 amino acids: CSVERPLGQTTNTKAFF. Written as DNA, the CDR3 is TGCAGCGTTGAAAGGCCTTTAGGACAGACCACGAACACTAAAGCTTTCTTT.

This clonotype has ten or more counts. This chain joins TRBV12-3 or TRBV12-4 and TRBJ1-5; 7 positions agree with TRBD1. The V gene end was trimmed by 6 bases and the J gene end by 1 base; junction bases not matched to a gene: 6. The CDR3 consists of 15 residues. The CDR3 protein is CASSLQGTSNQPQHF. The CDR3 region has the DNA TGTGCCAGCAGCCTACAGGGGACAAGCAATCAGCCCCAGCATTTT.